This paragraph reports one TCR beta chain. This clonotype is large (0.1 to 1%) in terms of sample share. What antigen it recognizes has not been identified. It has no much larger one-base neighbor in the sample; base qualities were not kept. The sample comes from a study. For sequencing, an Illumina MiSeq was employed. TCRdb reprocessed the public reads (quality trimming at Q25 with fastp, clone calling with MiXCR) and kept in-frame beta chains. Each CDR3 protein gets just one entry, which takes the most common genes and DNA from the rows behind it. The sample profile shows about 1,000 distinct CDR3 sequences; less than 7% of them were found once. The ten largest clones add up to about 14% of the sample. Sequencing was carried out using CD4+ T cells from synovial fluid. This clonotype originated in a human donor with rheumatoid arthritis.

CDR3 region: CASSGDTGTDSYEQYF. The DNA sequence is as follows: TGTGCCAGCAGCGGGGATACGGGGACAGATTCCTACGAGCAGTACTTC. The rearrangement joined TRBV6-6 to TRBJ2-7; 7 nucleotides in the junction match TRBD1. V ends up 6 bases short and J 1 base short, with an unmatched junction base count of 12. The CDR3 covers 16 residues, taking in both the cysteine and the phenylalanine. Of all the DNA, just the CDR3 is kept, 48 bases in frame from base 1. Based on the germline V gene (reference sequence), the CDR1 and CDR2 sequences are MNHNY and SVGAGI.